The T cell receptor (beta chain) described here comes from a study of CD8 T cells in Susac syndrome. Reverse transcription of about 0.45 to 1 ug RNA was performed with random hexamers. Amplification of TCR beta CDR3 across 54 Vbeta and 13 Jbeta was performed with immunoSEQ multiplex PCR. Using its own MiXCR run on the immunoSEQ multiplex PCR reads, TCRdb lists one record per CDR3 protein. The sample has 85,000 to 120,000 distinct CDR3 sequences, less than 95% seen once. Between the trimmed V and J ends, which lost 1 base and 9 bases, there was a span of 7 bases. This CDR3 is built from 13 residues. CDR1 is LGHNA, CDR2 YNFKEQ, per germline. Negative isolation yielded CD4+ and CD8+ T cells, and FACS enriched TEMRA cells.

The chain combines TRBV4-2 with TRBJ1-6; unclear D gene. The sequenced material came from CD8+ T cells from PBMCs. This TCR derives from a human donor with Susac syndrome. The CDR3 DNA reads TGTGCCAGCAGCCAAGGGGGAGGTTCACCCCTCCACTTT. Translated, it gives CASSQGGGSPLHF.